This T cell receptor beta chain derives from a study of vaccination and CD4 T cells after COVID-19. Overall study context: Post-vaccine sample collection happened at a median of around 65 days after dose two, ranging 14 to 241. Overlapping spike peptides of SARS-CoV-2, HCoV-NL63, HCoV-OC43 and HCoV-229E were used, and cells were stimulated with them. Control cultures were given a CEFX pool, an HIV-1 Nef pool, or no peptide.

Points from the study as a whole: The study sampled relatively few convalescent patients and omitted early post-infection timepoints.

Treatment defined: roughly nine-day PBMC culture with coronavirus spike peptide pools or control peptides (ViraFEST assay). About this clonotype itself: Its antigen is unidentified.

The Oncomine TCR Beta short-read assay sequenced DNA from cultured CD4+ T cells. In TCRdb, the PCR reads were re-called with MiXCR into one record per CDR3 protein. This sample yields 20,000 to 25,000 distinct CDR3 sequences, of which 50% to 65% are seen a single time; roughly 5.7% belongs to the top ten. The length of the CDR3 is 15 residues. The V gene end was trimmed by 0 bases and the J gene end by 4 bases; junction bases not matched to a gene: 9. Germline V CDR1 and CDR2: DFQATT, SNEGSKA (reference sequence). This TCR was sampled from a human donor who had recovered from COVID-19. The rearrangement uses TRBV20-1 and TRBJ2-7; 7 bases line up with TRBD1. Input material: CD4+ T cells from blood, cultured in vitro. In DNA form, the CDR3 reads TGCAGTGCTAGAGATCATCATAGGGGGCTTTACGAGCAGTACTTC. Its translation is CSARDHHRGLYEQYF.